A single TCR beta chain is shown here with its context. Method: immunoSEQ multiplex PCR; TCRdb's copy keeps in-frame clones and lacks some. This table holds 150,000 to 190,000 clones, 70% to 90% found once. V lost 3 bases and J 5 bases, leaving 17 bases between the germline ends. The CDR3 is 16 residues long. CDR1 is SGDLS, CDR2 YYNGEE, per germline. The sample originates from a study of blood T cell repertoires in COVID-19. Sequencing was performed on peripheral blood. This receptor was obtained from a woman between 55 and 75 years old with COVID-19, enrolled during active disease. The chain combines TRBV9 with TRBJ2-2, with no clear D. CDR3 amino acids: CASSEDPRVGTGELFF. The DNA for the CDR3 is TGTGCCAGCAGCGAAGACCCCCGGGTTGGAACCGGGGAGCTGTTTTTT.